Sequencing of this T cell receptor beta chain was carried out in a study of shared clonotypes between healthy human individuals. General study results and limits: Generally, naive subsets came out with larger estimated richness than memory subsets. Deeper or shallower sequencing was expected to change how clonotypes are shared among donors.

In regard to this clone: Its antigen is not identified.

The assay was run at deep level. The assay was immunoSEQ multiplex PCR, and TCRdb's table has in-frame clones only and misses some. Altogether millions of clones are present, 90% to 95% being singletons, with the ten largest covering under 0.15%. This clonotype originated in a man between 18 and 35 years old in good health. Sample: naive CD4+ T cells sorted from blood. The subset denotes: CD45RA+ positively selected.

CDR3 residues: CASSTYNSPLHF. DNA of the CDR3: TGTGCCAGTAGCACCTATAATTCACCCCTCCACTTT. The V and J genes are TRBV19 and TRBJ1-6; unclear D gene. The germline V gene has CDR1 LNHDA and CDR2 SQIVND (reference sequence). V was pared by 6 bases and J by 2 bases, with 2 bases between. The CDR3 totals 12 residues.